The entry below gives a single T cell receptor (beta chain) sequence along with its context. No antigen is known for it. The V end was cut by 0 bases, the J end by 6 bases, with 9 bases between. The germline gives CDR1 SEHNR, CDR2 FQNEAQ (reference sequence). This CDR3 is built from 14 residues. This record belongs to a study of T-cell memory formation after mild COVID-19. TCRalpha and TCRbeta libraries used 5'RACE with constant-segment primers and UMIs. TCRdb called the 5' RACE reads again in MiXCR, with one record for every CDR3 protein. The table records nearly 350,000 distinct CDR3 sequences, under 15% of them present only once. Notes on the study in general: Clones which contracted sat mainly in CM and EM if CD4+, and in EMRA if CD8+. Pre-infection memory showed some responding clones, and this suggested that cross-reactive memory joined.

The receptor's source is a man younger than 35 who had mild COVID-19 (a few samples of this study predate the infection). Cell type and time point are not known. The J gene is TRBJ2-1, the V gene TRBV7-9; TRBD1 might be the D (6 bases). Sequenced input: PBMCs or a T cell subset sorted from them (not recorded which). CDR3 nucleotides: TGTGCCAGCAGCTTAGCGTGGGGGCGCAATGAGCAGTTCTTC. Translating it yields CASSLAWGRNEQFF.